The 14 T cell receptor beta chains given below trace back to one sample, sequenced in a study of blood T cells in healthy people across ages. With a J-beta primer mix and a sample-barcoded 5' primer, a second PCR ran roughly 6 to 11 cycles. One entry per CDR3 protein results from TCRdb running MiXCR on the 5' RACE reads. This sample carries over a million distinct CDR3 sequences, 42% of them seen once, and the ten largest clones take less than 8%. Sequencing was done on a sample of blood. These receptor sequences come from a woman aged 18-35 years in good health.

The rearrangement uses TRBV29-1 and TRBJ2-1; D call uncertain. Trimming stripped 1 base from V and 5 bases from J, with 15 bases between. The CDR3 has 15 residues. The germline gives CDR1 SQVTM, CDR2 ANQGSEA. CDR3 nucleotides: TGCAGCGTTGAAGCCCCGGGCCTAGGGAACAATGAGCAGTTCTTC. The encoded protein is CSVEAPGLGNNEQFF.

This clonotype was seen a handful of times. CDR3 nucleotide sequence: TGTGCCAGCACCCCCGGGACAACTAATGAAAAACTGTTTTTT. Its protein is CASTPGTTNEKLFF. The V and J genes are TRBV7-9 and TRBJ1-4; D call uncertain. From germline, CDR1 is SEHNR and CDR2 FQNEAQ (reference sequence). With 7 bases removed from V and 0 bases from J, the gap between germline ends came to 9 bases. The CDR3 is 14 residues long.

The V gene is TRBV9, the J gene TRBJ2-2, with D perhaps TRBD1 (5 bases). V was pared by 0 bases and J by 1 base, with 16 bases between. This CDR3 has 18 amino acids. CDR1 is SGDLS, CDR2 YYNGEE, per germline. The CDR3 spells CASSVAPNRRQNTGELFF. The DNA of the CDR3 is TGTGCCAGCAGCGTAGCTCCCAACAGGAGACAGAACACCGGGGAGCTGTTTTTT.

This clonotype was seen a few times. The V call is TRBV20-1, the J call TRBJ2-1, with 9 bases matching TRBD2. This CDR3 region has 14 residues. V was clipped by 1 base and J by 4 bases; unmatched bases: 2. The germline V gene encodes CDR1 DFQATT and CDR2 SNEGSKA (reference sequence). The CDR3 nucleotides read TGCAGTGCTAGAGGACTAGCGGCTTACAATGAGCAGTTCTTC. Translating gives CSARGLAAYNEQFF.

V is TRBV18 and J is TRBJ2-1; TRBD1 is a possible D gene (6 bases). Deletions cut 4 bases from V and 6 bases from J, with 13 bases between. The CDR3 is 14 amino acids. Germline lookup yields CDR1 KGHSH and CDR2 LQKENI. Written as DNA, the CDR3 is TGTGCCAGCTCACTAGGACAGTGGGGCAATGAGCAGTTCTTC. Its translation: CASSLGQWGNEQFF.

The chain employs TRBV28 and TRBJ1-5; 9 bases match TRBD1. Trimming cost V 6 bases and J 6 bases; bases outside gene matches: 18. This CDR3 is built from 18 residues. CDR1 MDHEN and CDR2 SYDVKM come from the germline V gene. CDR3 residues: CASSPPDRGYFLRQPQHF. DNA for the CDR3: TGTGCCAGCAGCCCCCCGGACAGGGGATATTTTTTACGTCAGCCCCAGCATTTT. The variable domain in full, completed from reference TRBV28 and TRBJ1-5, reads DVKVTQSSRYLVKRTGEKVFLECVQDMDHENMFWYRQDPGLGLRLIYFSYDVKMKEKGDIPEGYSVSREKKERFSLILESASTNQTSMYLCASSPPDRGYFLRQPQHFGDGTRLSIL.

Only a few counts were recorded for this clonotype. The gene calls are TRBV29-1 and TRBJ2-7; a possible D gene is TRBD1 (6 bases). CDR3 size: 14 residues. CDR1 SQVTM and CDR2 ANQGSEA come from the germline V gene. Trimming shortened V by 4 bases and J by 3 bases, and 16 bases separated the two germline ends. CDR3 sequence: CSVAGEGVFYEQYF. The CDR3 DNA reads TGCAGCGTTGCTGGAGAGGGGGTCTTCTACGAGCAGTACTTC.

V is TRBV21-1 and J is TRBJ2-7. TRBV21-1 is recorded as a pseudogene. CDR3 length equals 11 residues. The CDR3 region has the DNA TGTGCCAGCGGTCCTACGTACGAGCAGTACTTC. This gives the protein CASGPTYEQYF.

With respect to this clonotype: At one of its ends the junction is not consistent with the germline gene, which may arise from a read error. The rearrangement links TRBV20-1 to TRBJ2-7, with D uncertain. This CDR3 comprises 11 residues. Germline V lookup: CDR1 DFQATT, CDR2 SNEGSKA (reference sequence). The DNA of the CDR3 is TGCAATGCTAACCCAACCTACGAGCAGTACTTC. It yields the protein CNANPTYEQYF.

The J gene is TRBJ2-7, the V gene TRBV20-1, with 7 nucleotides matching TRBD1. The J segment lost 2 bases and the V segment lost 5 bases, leaving 3 bases of the junction unmatched. Germline values: CDR1 DFQATT, CDR2 SNEGSKA (reference sequence). The CDR3 spans 12 residues. In nucleotides, the CDR3 is TGCAGTGCTCATGACAGGGCCTACGAGCAGTACTTC. Its protein is CSAHDRAYEQYF.

The chain joins TRBV7-2 to TRBJ1-2, with 9 bases fitting TRBD1. Germline V CDR1 and CDR2: SGHTA, FQGNSA. The CDR3 has 18 residues. Trimming removed 2 bases from V and 0 bases from J; junction bases left unmatched: 10. This CDR3 is CASSLKGDRAPPNYGYTF. The CDR3 nucleotides read TGTGCCAGCAGCTTAAAGGGGGACAGGGCCCCACCTAACTATGGCTACACCTTC.

J is TRBJ2-3 and V is TRBV6-5; 10 nucleotides line up with TRBD2. Unmatched junction bases numbered 8, after V lost 6 bases and J lost 2 bases. This CDR3 is built from 16 residues. CDR1 is MNHEY and CDR2 is SVGAGI in the germline V gene. CDR3 amino acids: CASSPDSGGDTDTQYF. The CDR3 nucleotides are TGTGCCAGCAGCCCAGACAGCGGGGGGGACACAGATACGCAGTATTTT.

This clonotype was seen more than once but under ten times. The chain employs TRBV5-1 and TRBJ2-7, with D possibly being TRBD1 or TRBD2 (6 bases each). V was cut by 2 bases and J by 3 bases, with 15 bases left in between. Germline V lookup: CDR1 SGHRS, CDR2 YFSETQ. This CDR3 has 15 residues. This CDR3 is CASSLRPGEVYEQYF. CDR3 coding DNA: TGCGCCAGCAGCTTAAGACCAGGGGAGGTCTACGAGCAGTACTTC.

The V gene is TRBV6-6, the J gene TRBJ2-7; the D call may be TRBD1 or TRBD2 (5 bases each). The V gene's germline CDR1 is MNHNY and CDR2 SVGAGI (reference sequence). There are 15 residues in the CDR3. V was shortened by 5 bases and J by 2 bases, with 16 bases between the two germline ends. The CDR3 here is CASSPRDPTTYEQYF. CDR3 bases: TGTGCCAGCAGTCCCCGGGACCCAACCACCTACGAGCAGTACTTC.